The sequence of this TCR beta chain was determined in a study of technical replicates of blood from a few donors. The method was immunoSEQ multiplex PCR; TCRdb's version includes in-frame clones alone and lacks a portion of them. Of around 64,000 clones listed, just under 95% were seen once; the top ten hold roughly 4%. The length of the CDR3 is 15 residues. The V gene end was trimmed by 4 bases and the J gene end by 6 bases; junction bases not matched to a gene: 8. CDR1 and CDR2 from the germline V gene are SEHNR and FQNEAQ (reference sequence). Sequencing was done on a sample of PBMCs. The rearrangement links TRBV7-9 to TRBJ1-2; 10 positions agree with TRBD1. This clonotype was obtained from a human donor in good health. Some clones in this sample may be carry-over from other donors' samples. CDR3 in amino acids: CASSYLTGGENGYTF. CDR3 in DNA: TGTGCCAGCAGCTACCTGACAGGGGGCGAGAATGGCTACACCTTC.